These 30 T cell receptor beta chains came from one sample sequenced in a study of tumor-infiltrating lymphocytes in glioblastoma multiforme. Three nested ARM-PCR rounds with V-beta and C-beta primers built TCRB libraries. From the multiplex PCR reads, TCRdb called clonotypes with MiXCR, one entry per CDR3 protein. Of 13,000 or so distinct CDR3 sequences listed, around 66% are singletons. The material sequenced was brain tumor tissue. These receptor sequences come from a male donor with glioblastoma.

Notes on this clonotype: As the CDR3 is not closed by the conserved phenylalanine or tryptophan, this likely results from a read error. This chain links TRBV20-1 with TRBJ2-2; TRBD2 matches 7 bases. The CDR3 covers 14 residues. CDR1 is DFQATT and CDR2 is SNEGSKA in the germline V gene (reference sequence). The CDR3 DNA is TGCAATGCTAGGCTAGCGGTGAAGACCGGGGAGCTGTTTTCT. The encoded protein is CNARLAVKTGELFS.

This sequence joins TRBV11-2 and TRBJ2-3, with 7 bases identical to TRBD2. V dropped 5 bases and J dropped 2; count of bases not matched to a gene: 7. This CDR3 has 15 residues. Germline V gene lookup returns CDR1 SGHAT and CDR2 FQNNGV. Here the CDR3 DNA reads TGTGCCAGCAGCCTAGCGGCTAGGAACACAGATACGCAGTATTTT. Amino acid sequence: CASSLAARNTDTQYF. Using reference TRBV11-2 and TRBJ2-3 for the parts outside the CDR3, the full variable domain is EAGVAQSPRYKIIEKRQSVAFWCNPISGHATLYWYQQILGQGPKLLIQFQNNGVVDDSQLPKDRFSAERLKGVDSTLKIQPAKLEDSAVYLCASSLAARNTDTQYFGPGTRLTVL.

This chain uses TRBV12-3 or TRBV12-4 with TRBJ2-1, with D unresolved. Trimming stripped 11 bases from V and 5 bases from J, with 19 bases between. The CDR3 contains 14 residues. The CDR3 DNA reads TGTGCCCGCAATTTAAGCCATTGGGACAATGAGCAGTTCTTC. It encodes CARNLSHWDNEQFF.

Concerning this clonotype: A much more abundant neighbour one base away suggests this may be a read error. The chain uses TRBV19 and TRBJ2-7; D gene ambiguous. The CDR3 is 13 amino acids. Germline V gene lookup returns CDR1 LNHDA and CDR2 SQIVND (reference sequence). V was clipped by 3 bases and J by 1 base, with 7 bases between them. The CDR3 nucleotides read TGTGCCAGTAGTATTAGGTTTTCCTACGAGCAGTACTTC. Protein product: CASSIRFSYEQYF.

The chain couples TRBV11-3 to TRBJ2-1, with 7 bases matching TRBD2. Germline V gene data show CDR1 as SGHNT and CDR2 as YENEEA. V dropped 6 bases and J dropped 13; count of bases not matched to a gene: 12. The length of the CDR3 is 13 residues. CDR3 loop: CASSSRREGEQFF. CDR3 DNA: TGTGCCAGCAGTTCGAGGAGGGAGGGTGAACAGTTCTTC.

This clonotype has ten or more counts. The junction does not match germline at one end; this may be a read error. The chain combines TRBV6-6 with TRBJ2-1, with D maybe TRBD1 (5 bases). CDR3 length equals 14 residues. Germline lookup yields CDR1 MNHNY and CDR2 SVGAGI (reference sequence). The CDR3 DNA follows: TGTGCCAGCGGTTGGGGCAATGCCTACGATGAGCAGTTCTTC. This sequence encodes CASGWGNAYDEQFF.

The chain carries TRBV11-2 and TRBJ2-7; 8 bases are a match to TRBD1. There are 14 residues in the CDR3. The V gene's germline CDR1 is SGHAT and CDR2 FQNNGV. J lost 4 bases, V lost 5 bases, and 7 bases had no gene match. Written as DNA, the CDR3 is TGTGCCAGCAGCGGAACCGGGACAGGATACGAGCAGTACTTC. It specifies CASSGTGTGYEQYF.

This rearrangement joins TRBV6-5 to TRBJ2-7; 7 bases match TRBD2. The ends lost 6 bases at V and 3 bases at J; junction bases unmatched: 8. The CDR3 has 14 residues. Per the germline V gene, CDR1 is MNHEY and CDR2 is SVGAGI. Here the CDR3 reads CASRIREDYYEQYF. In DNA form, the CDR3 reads TGTGCCAGCAGGATACGGGAGGACTACTACGAGCAGTACTTC.

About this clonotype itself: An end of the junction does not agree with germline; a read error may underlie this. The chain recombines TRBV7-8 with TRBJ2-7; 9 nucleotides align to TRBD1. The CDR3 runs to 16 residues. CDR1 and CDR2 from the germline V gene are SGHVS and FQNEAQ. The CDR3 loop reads CANSPVTGTGLSKQYF. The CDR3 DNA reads TGTGCCAACAGCCCCGTAACCGGGACAGGGCTTTCCAAGCAGTACTTC.

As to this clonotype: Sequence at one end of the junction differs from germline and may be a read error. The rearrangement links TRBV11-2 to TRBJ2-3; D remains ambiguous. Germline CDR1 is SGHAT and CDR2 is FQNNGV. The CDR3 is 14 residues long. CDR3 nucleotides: TGTTCCAGCAACTTATACGGACCCCTAGATACGCAGTATTTT. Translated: CSSNLYGPLDTQYF. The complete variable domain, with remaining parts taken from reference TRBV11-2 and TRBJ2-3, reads EAGVAQSPRYKIIEKRQSVAFWCNPISGHATLYWYQQILGQGPKLLIQFQNNGVVDDSQLPKDRFSAERLKGVDSTLKIQPAKLEDSAVYLCSSNLYGPLDTQYFGPGTRLTVL.

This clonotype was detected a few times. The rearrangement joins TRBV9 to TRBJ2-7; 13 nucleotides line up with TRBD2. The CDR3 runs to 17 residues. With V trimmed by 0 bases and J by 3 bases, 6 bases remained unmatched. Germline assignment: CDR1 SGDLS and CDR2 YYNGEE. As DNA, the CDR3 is TGTGCCAGCAGCGTAGGTTCACTAGCGGGAGGGGGCTACGAGCAGTACTTC. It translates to CASSVGSLAGGGYEQYF.

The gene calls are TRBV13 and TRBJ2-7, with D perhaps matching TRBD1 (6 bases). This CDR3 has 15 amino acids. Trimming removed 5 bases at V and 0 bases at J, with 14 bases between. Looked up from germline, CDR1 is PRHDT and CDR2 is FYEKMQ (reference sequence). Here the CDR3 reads CASSNRQDNSYEQYF. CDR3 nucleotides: TGTGCCAGCAGCAATCGACAGGATAACTCCTACGAGCAGTACTTC. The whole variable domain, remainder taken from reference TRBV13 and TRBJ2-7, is AAGVIQSPRHLIKEKRETATLKCYPIPRHDTVYWYQQGPGQDPQFLISFYEKMQSDKGSIPDRFSAQQFSDYHSELNMSSLELGDSALYFCASSNRQDNSYEQYFGPGTRLTVT.

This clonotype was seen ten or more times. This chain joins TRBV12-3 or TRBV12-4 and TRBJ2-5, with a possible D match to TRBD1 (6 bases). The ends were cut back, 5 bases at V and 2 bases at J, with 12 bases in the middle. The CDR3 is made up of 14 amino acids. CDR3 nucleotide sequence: TGTGCCAGCAGTCCCGAGACAGGTCAAGAGACCCAGTACTTC. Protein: CASSPETGQETQYF.

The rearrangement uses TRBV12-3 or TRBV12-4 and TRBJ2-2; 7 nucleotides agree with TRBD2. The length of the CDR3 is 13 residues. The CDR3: CASGRTSVGELFF. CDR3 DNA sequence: TGTGCTAGCGGGCGGACGTCCGTTGGGGAGCTGTTTTTT.

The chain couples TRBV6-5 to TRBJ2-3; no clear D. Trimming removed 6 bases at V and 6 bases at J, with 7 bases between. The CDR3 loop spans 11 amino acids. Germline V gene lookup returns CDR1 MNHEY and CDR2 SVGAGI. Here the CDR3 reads CASRMGDTQYF. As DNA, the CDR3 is TGTGCCAGCAGGATGGGGGATACGCAGTATTTT.

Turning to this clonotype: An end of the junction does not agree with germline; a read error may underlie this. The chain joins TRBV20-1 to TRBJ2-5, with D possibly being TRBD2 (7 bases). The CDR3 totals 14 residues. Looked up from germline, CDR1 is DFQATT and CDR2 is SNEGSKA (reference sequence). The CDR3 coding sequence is TGCTGTGCCCCGCCCGGGGGGCTACAAGAGACCCAGTATTTC. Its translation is CCAPPGGLQETQYF.

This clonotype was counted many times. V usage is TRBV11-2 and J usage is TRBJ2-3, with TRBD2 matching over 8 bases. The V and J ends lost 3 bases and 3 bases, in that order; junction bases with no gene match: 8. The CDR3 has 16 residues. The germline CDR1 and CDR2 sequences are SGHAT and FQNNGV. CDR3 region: CASSFSGRAGTDTQYF. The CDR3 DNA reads TGTGCCAGCAGCTTCTCCGGGAGGGCCGGGACAGATACGCAGTATTTT.

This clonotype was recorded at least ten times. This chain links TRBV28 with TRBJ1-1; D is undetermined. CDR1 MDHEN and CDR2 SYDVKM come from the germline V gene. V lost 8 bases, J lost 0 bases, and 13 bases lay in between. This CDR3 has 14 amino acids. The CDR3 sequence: CASQDGLMNTEAFF. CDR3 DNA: TGTGCCAGCCAAGACGGGCTCATGAACACTGAAGCTTTCTTT.

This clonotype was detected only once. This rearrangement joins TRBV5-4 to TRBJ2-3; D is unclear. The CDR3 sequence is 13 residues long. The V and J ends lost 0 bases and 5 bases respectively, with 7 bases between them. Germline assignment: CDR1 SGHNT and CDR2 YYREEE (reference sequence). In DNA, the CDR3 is TGTGCCAGCAGCTTGGGGATGGGAGATACGCAGTATTTT. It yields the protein CASSLGMGDTQYF. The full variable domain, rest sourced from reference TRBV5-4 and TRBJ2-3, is ETGVTQSPTHLIKTRGQQVTLRCSSQSGHNTVSWYQQALGQGPQFIFQYYREEENGRGNFPPRFSGLQFPNYSSELNVNALELDDSALYLCASSLGMGDTQYFGPGTRLTVL.

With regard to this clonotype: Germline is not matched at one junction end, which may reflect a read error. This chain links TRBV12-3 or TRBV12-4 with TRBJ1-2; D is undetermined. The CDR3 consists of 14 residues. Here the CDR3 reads CASSSGGSNYSYTF. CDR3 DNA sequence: TGTGCCAGCAGTTCAGGCGGCTCTAACTATAGCTACACCTTC.

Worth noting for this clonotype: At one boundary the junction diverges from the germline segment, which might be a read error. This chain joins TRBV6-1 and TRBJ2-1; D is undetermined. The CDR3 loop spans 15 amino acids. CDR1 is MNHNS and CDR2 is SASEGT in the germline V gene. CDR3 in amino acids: CASSEEVVTYNEELF. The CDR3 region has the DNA TGTGCCAGCAGTGAAGAAGTCGTAACATACAATGAGGAGCTCTTC.

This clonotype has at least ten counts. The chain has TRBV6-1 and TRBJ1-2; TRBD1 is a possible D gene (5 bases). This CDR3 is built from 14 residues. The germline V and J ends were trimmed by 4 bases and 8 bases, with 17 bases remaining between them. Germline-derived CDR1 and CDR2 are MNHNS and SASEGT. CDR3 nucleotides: TGTGCCAGCAGTGTCTGGGACGGAGGGAAAGGCTACACCTTC. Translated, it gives CASSVWDGGKGYTF.

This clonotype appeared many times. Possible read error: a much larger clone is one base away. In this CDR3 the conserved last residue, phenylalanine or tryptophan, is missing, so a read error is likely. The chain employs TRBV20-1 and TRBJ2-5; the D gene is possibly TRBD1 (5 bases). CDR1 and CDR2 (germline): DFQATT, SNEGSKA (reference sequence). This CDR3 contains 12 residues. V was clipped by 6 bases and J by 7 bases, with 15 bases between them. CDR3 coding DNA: TGCAGTGCGCAGACAGCCTTGGGGACCCAGTACCTC. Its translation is CSAQTALGTQYL.

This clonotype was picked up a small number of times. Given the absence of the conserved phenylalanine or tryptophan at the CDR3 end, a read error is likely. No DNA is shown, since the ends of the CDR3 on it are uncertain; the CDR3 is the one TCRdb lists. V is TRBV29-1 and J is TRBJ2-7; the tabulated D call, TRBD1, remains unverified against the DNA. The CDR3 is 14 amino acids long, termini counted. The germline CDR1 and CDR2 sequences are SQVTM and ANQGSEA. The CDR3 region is CSVQGPKGFYEQYL.

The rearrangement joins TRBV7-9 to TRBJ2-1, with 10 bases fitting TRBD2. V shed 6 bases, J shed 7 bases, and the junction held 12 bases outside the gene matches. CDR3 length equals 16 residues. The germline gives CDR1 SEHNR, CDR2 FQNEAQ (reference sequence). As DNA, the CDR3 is TGTGCCAGCAGTCCGTCTAGCGGGGGCGCAAAGAATGAGCAGTTCTTC. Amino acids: CASSPSSGGAKNEQFF. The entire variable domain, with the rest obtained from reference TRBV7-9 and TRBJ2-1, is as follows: DTGVSQNPRHKITKRGQNVTFRCDPISEHNRLYWYRQTLGQGPEFLTYFQNEAQLEKSRLLSDRFSAERPKGSFSTLEIQRTEQGDSAMYLCASSPSSGGAKNEQFFGPGTRLTVL.

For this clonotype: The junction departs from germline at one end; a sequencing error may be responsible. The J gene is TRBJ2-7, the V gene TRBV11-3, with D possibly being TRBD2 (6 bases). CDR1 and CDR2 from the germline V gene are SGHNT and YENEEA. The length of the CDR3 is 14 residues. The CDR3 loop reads CASSLEGGKGGQHF. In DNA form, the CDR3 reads TGTGCCAGCAGCTTAGAAGGCGGGAAAGGAGGGCAGCACTTC.

The chain's CDR3 is CASSLELFYEQYF. The CDR3 DNA reads TGTGCCAGCAGCTTAGAACTTTTCTACGAGCAGTACTTC. The V and J genes are TRBV7-8 and TRBJ2-7; unclear D gene. Trimming left V 1 base short and J 3 bases short, with 7 bases between. This CDR3 comprises 13 residues. CDR1 and CDR2 from the germline V gene are SGHVS and FQNEAQ.

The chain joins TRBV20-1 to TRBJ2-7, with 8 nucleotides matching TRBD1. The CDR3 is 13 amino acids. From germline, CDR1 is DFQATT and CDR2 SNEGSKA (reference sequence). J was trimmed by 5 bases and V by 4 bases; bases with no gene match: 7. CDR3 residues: CSATRTGFNEQYF. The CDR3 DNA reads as TGCAGTGCTACTAGGACAGGGTTCAACGAGCAGTACTTC.

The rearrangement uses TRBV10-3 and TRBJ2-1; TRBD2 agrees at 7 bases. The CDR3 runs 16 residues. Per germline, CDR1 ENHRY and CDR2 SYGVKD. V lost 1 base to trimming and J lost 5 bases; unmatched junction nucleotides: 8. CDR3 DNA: TGTGCCATCAGTGAGTGGGACTACATGTCCGACAATGAGCAGTTCTTC. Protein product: CAISEWDYMSDNEQFF.

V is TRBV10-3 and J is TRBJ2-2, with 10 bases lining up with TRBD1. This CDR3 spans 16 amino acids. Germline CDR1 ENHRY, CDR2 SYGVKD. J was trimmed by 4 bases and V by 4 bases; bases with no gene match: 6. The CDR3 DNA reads TGTGCCATCAGTGCCAGACAGGGGGCTGGCACCGGGGAGCTGTTTTTT. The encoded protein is CAISARQGAGTGELFF.